Listed below are T cell receptor beta chains from one sample, sequenced in a study of blood T cell repertoires in COVID-19. The table came from immunoSEQ multiplex PCR; TCRdb's copy has only in-frame clones and leaves some out. Altogether 250,000 to 350,000 clones are present, under 90% being singletons, with the ten largest covering less than 3%. Sequencing was carried out using peripheral blood. These receptors came from a woman in her twenties or thirties with COVID-19, enrolled during active disease. Both conserved end residues are part of each CDR3. D genes are given only for firm matches. The listing skips clone size in some rows; elsewhere it reads once, few, many or a size class.

abundance: NA
d_gene: NA
v_gene: TRBV6-2/TRBV6-3
j_gene: TRBJ1-2
CDR3aa: CASSQNYGYTF
CDR3nt: TGTGCCAGCAGTCAAAACTATGGCTACACCTTC

abundance: NA
d_gene: TRBD1
v_gene: TRBV5-1
j_gene: TRBJ2-1
CDR3aa: CASSTGGSYNEQFF
CDR3nt: TGCGCCAGCAGCACAGGGGGCTCCTACAATGAGCAGTTCTTC

abundance: once
d_gene: TRBD1
v_gene: TRBV27
j_gene: TRBJ1-4
CDR3aa: CASSLDRGGGEKLFF
CDR3nt: TGTGCCAGCAGTCTCGACAGGGGAGGGGGTGAAAAACTGTTTTTT

abundance: NA
d_gene: TRBD1
v_gene: TRBV6-5
j_gene: TRBJ2-7
CDR3aa: CASGTGLSEQYF
CDR3nt: TGTGCCAGCGGGACAGGGTTGAGCGAGCAGTACTTC

abundance: NA
d_gene: NA
v_gene: TRBV2
j_gene: TRBJ1-1
CDR3aa: CASSAVLQGEAFF
CDR3nt: TGTGCCAGCAGTGCCGTTTTACAGGGTGAAGCTTTCTTT

abundance: NA
d_gene: NA
v_gene: TRBV18
j_gene: TRBJ2-4
CDR3aa: CASSPLGGQLGTNIQYF
CDR3nt: TGTGCCAGCTCACCTCTGGGTGGACAGCTCGGAACTAACATTCAGTACTTC

abundance: NA
d_gene: TRBD2
v_gene: TRBV18
j_gene: TRBJ2-1
CDR3aa: CASSSGRGNEQFF
CDR3nt: TGTGCCAGCTCTAGCGGGAGGGGCAATGAGCAGTTCTTC

abundance: NA
d_gene: TRBD2
v_gene: TRBV19
j_gene: TRBJ2-1
CDR3aa: CASSISSGNHNEQFF
CDR3nt: TGTGCCAGTAGTATTTCTAGCGGGAACCACAATGAGCAGTTCTTC

abundance: NA
d_gene: TRBD1
v_gene: TRBV5-1
j_gene: TRBJ1-2
CDR3aa: CASSLSTGAFNYGYTF
CDR3nt: TGCGCCAGCAGCTTATCAACAGGGGCCTTTAACTATGGCTACACCTTC

abundance: NA
d_gene: NA
v_gene: TRBV19
j_gene: TRBJ2-7
CDR3aa: CASSPQEEIHEQYF
CDR3nt: TGTGCCAGTAGTCCGCAGGAAGAGATCCACGAGCAGTACTTC

abundance: NA
d_gene: NA
v_gene: TRBV7-8
j_gene: TRBJ1-1
CDR3aa: CASSLGPVGGSTEAFF
CDR3nt: TGTGCCAGCAGCTTAGGGCCAGTGGGGGGGAGCACTGAAGCTTTCTTT

abundance: NA
d_gene: TRBD1
v_gene: TRBV5-1
j_gene: TRBJ1-6
CDR3aa: CASSGTDNSPLHF
CDR3nt: TGCGCCAGCAGTGGGACAGATAATTCACCCCTCCACTTT

abundance: once
d_gene: TRBD1
v_gene: TRBV11-2
j_gene: TRBJ2-1
CDR3aa: CASSLGGQGDNEQFF
CDR3nt: TGTGCCAGCAGCTTAGGCGGACAGGGCGACAATGAGCAGTTCTTC

abundance: NA
d_gene: NA
v_gene: TRBV7-9
j_gene: TRBJ1-1
CDR3aa: CASTQGWGIVGFEAFF
CDR3nt: TGTGCCAGCACCCAGGGGTGGGGAATCGTCGGATTTGAAGCTTTCTTT